The 13 T cell receptor beta chains below were found in one sample sequenced in a study of vaccination and CD4 T cells after COVID-19. Indicated treatment: approximately 9-day PBMC culture with coronavirus spike peptide pools or control peptides (ViraFEST assay). Gathering of the CD4+ T cells, from the unexposed donor, took place before the COVID-19 pandemic (2011-2018). An Oncomine TCR Beta short-read assay was used to sequence the DNA from cultured CD4+ T cells. It was from cultured CD4+ T cells that genomic DNA was extracted. TCRdb processed the PCR reads anew with MiXCR; each CDR3 protein has one entry. The table shows more than 8,500 distinct CDR3 sequences, with about 38% occurring only once. Antigen specificity for these receptors is unknown. Material: CD4+ T cells from blood, cultured in vitro. Every receptor here comes from a human donor in good health.

This sequence joins TRBV25-1 and TRBJ2-4, with 7 bases matching TRBD1. V was pared by 5 bases and J by 7 bases, with 5 bases of the junction left unmatched. This CDR3 spans 13 amino acids. From germline, CDR1 is MGHDK and CDR2 SYGVNS. The CDR3 coding sequence is TGTGCCAGCAGTCGACAGGGTACGAACATTCAGTACTTC. Protein product: CASSRQGTNIQYF.

This clonotype was picked up a small number of times. The chain has TRBV28 and TRBJ1-1, with a possible D match to TRBD1 (5 bases). There are 13 residues in the CDR3. With 2 bases removed from V and 5 bases from J, the gap between germline ends came to 9 bases. Germline CDR1 and CDR2: MDHEN and SYDVKM. The CDR3 nucleotides are TGTGCCAGCAGTTTAGGGACCCGAACTGAAGCTTTCTTT. It is translated as CASSLGTRTEAFF.

J is TRBJ1-1 and V is TRBV7-2; possible D gene TRBD1, 6 bases. The CDR3 sequence is 12 residues long. Germline V gene lookup returns CDR1 SGHTA and CDR2 FQGNSA. V was pared by 6 bases and J by 13 bases, with 18 bases between. In nucleotides, the CDR3 is TGTGCCAGCAGTGGAAGGGGGAGCGGCGGTTTCTTT. Translation gives CASSGRGSGGFF.

The chain uses TRBV28 and TRBJ1-5; 8 positions match TRBD1. V shed 7 bases, J shed 3 bases, and the junction held 11 bases outside the gene matches. CDR1 is MDHEN, CDR2 SYDVKM, per germline. This CDR3 is built from 16 residues. The CDR3 sequence: CASTLRTGHLNQPQHF. CDR3 bases: TGTGCCAGCACTCTTAGGACAGGGCACCTCAATCAGCCCCAGCATTTT.

The rearrangement uses TRBV7-8 and TRBJ2-7; 9 bases agree with TRBD2. The CDR3 runs to 16 residues. V lost 1 base and J lost 0; bases outside the gene matches: 4. Germline V lookup: CDR1 SGHVS, CDR2 FQNEAQ. Here the CDR3 DNA reads TGTGCCAGCAGCTTAGTCCCTAGCGGGGCCTCCTACGAGCAGTACTTC. Protein product: CASSLVPSGASYEQYF.

This chain's CDR3 is CASSYSQTSGIYNEQFF. The CDR3 region has the DNA TGTGCCAGCAGTTACTCCCAGACTAGCGGGATCTACAATGAGCAGTTCTTC. The chain couples TRBV6-5 to TRBJ2-1; the match to TRBD2 covers 11 bases. The CDR3 totals 17 residues. Germline assignment: CDR1 MNHEY and CDR2 SVGAGI. With V trimmed by 0 bases and J by 3 bases, 4 bases remained unmatched.

This clonotype was seen just once. The chain has TRBV14 and TRBJ2-7; perhaps TRBD1 as D (6 bases). Trimming removed 7 bases at V and 0 bases at J, with 13 bases between. The CDR3 consists of 14 residues. Germline loops: CDR1 SGHDN, CDR2 FVKESK. The CDR3 nucleotides are TGTGCCAGCAAGCCGGGACACTACTCCTACGAGCAGTACTTC. Protein: CASKPGHYSYEQYF.

The rearrangement joins TRBV7-2 to TRBJ2-7; D is unresolved. V dropped 2 bases and J dropped 0 bases, with 8 bases sitting between them. This CDR3 is 14 amino acids long. Germline lookup yields CDR1 SGHTA and CDR2 FQGNSA. The CDR3, as DNA: TGTGCCAGCAGCTTATATGCCAGCTCCTACGAGCAGTACTTC. Translated: CASSLYASSYEQYF.

This clonotype was seen only a few times. J is TRBJ2-3 and V is TRBV7-6; D ambiguous. Trimming removed 1 base from V and 0 bases from J, with 5 bases in between. Germline V gene data show CDR1 as SGHVS and CDR2 as FNYEAQ. This CDR3 region has 14 residues. The chain's CDR3 is CASSLGASTDTQYF. The CDR3 region has the DNA TGTGCCAGCAGCTTAGGGGCCAGCACAGATACGCAGTATTTT.

The V gene is TRBV20-1, the J gene TRBJ1-2; D might be TRBD1 (5 bases). Per germline, CDR1 DFQATT and CDR2 SNEGSKA (reference sequence). This CDR3 has 13 residues. With 5 bases removed from V and 3 bases from J, the gap between germline ends came to 13 bases. The chain's CDR3 is CSARPTVDYGYTF. CDR3 coding DNA: TGCAGTGCTCGCCCGACAGTGGACTATGGCTACACCTTC.

J is TRBJ2-2 and V is TRBV7-3, with D tentatively TRBD2 (6 bases). CDR3 length: 16 residues. From germline, CDR1 is SGHTA and CDR2 FQGTGA. V was trimmed by 3 bases and J by 4 bases, leaving 15 bases between them. The chain's CDR3 is CASSLLPPAGTGELFF. CDR3 sequence (DNA): TGTGCCAGCAGCTTGCTCCCCCCAGCGGGCACCGGGGAGCTGTTTTTT.

This clonotype was detected a few times. This CDR3 reads CASTPRARLSKTQYF. CDR3 nucleotides: TGTGCCAGCACCCCGAGAGCCCGCCTGTCGAAGACCCAGTACTTC. The chain couples TRBV11-1 to TRBJ2-5, with no clear D. There are 15 residues in the CDR3. Deletions cut 7 bases from V and 6 bases from J, with 21 bases between. From germline, CDR1 is SGHAT and CDR2 FQDESV (reference sequence).

The CDR3 DNA reads as TGCAGCGTTGGAGACAGGAGCACCTACGAGCAGTACTTC. Amino acid sequence: CSVGDRSTYEQYF. The chain is built from TRBV29-1 and TRBJ2-7, with D perhaps matching TRBD1 (6 bases). V was shortened by 4 bases and J by 2 bases, with 12 bases between the two germline ends. The length of the CDR3 is 13 residues. CDR1 and CDR2 from the germline V gene are SQVTM and ANQGSEA.